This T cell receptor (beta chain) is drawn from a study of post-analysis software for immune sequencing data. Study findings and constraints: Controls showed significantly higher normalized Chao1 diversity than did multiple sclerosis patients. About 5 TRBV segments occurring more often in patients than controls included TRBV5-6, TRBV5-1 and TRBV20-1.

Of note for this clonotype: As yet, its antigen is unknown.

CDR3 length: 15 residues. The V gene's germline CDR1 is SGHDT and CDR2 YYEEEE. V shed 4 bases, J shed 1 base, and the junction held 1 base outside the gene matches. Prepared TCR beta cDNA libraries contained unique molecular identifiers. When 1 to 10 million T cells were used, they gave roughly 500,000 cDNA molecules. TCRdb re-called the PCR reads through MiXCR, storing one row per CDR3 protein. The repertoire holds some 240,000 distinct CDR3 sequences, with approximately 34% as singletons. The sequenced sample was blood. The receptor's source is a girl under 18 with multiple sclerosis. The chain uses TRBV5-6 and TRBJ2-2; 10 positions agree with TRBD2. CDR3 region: CASSRTSGNTGELFF. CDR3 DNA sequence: TGTGCCAGCAGCCGGACTAGCGGGAACACCGGGGAGCTGTTTTTT.